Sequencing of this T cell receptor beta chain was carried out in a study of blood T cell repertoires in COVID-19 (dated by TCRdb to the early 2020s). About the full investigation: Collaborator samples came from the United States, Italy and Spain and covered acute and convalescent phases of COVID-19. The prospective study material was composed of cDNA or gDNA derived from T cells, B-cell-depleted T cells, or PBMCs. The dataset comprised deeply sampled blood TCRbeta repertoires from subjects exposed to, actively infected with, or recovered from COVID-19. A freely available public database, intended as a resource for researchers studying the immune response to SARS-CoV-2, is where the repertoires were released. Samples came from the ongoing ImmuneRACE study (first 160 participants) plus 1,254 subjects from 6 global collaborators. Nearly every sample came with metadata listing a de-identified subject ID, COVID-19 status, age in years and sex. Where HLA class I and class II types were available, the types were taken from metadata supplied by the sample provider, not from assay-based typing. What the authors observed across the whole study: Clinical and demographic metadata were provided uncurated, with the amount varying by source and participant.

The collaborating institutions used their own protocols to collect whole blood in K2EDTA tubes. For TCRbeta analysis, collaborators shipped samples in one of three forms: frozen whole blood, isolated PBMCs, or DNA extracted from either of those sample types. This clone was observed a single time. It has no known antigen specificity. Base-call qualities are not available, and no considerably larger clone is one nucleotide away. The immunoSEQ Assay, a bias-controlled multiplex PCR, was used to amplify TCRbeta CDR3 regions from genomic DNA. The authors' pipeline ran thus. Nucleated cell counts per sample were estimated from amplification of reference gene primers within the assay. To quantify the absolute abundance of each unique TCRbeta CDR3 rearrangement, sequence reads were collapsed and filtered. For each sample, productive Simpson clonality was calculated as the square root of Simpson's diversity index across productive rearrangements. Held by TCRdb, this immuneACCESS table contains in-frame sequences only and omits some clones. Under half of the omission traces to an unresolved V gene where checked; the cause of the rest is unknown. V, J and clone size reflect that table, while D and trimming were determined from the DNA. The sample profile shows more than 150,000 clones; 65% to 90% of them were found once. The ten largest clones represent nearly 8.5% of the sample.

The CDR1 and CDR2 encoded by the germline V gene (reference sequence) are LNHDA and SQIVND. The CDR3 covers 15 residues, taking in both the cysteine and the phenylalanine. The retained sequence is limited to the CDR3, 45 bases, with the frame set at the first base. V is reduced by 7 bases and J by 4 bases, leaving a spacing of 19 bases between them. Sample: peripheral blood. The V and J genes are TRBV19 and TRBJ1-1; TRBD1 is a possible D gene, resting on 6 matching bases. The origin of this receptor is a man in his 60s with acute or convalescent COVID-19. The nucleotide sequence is TGTGCCAGTACCCAACACATCAGGGGCGGCACTGAAGCTTTCTTT. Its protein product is CASTQHIRGGTEAFF.